This TCR beta chain emerged from a study of cytomegalovirus exposure and HLA in healthy donors (dated by TCRdb to about 2017). General notes on the study: An earlier analysis of several hundred of the donors reported 250 to 300 Gb of sequence data and 95 million to 140 million unique TCR beta sequences obtained from about 179 million T cells. An early release covering 550 to 650 HLA-typed donors comprised approximately 300 gigabases of sequencing data and approximately 85 million unique TCR sequences. Of the roughly 400 genotyped donors, 75% to 85% were placed in the genetic ancestry cluster associated with self-reported Caucasian donors. The study was designed to test whether signatures of past pathogen exposure could be identified by cataloging public T cell receptors. Using immunosequencing, the study profiled T cell repertoires from 550 to 750 subjects and related those repertoires to cytomegalovirus serostatus. A separate validation cohort of over a hundred different subjects was used in addition to the roughly 700-subject first cohort. To predict cytomegalovirus infection status, the study combined high-throughput TCR immunosequencing, statistical association of individual TCRs with disease status, and machine learning. A later analysis re-examined previously published TCR beta repertoires from about 670 donors and added high-resolution HLA genotyping to investigate patterns of TCR occurrence. Rather than using new phenotypic data, the later analysis identified candidate immune exposures from TCR beta sequences and from how often those sequences occurred across donors. To decide whether each TCR beta V gene segment behaved as functional or pseudogenic, an earlier analysis of some 540 of the donors relied on high-throughput TCR beta sequencing. Alongside the repertoire data, information on donor age, sex, ethnicity and CMV serostatus was compiled. A later genetic analysis took genome-wide SNP genotypes for about 55% of the 666 donors and used that subset as a discovery cohort. All discovery cohort repertoires had been generated on a single sequencing platform. HLA typing covered class I and class II loci at four-digit resolution. The number of donors typed differed by locus, with about 629-640 for A, B, C, DRB1 and DQB1, more than 500 for DQA1, 600 to 610 for DPA1, and over 400 for DPB1. Roughly five DR-DQ haplotypes were treated as single units for association and clustering because of strong linkage in the cohort. Across approximately 420 genotyped donors of the cohort, an average of roughly 250,000 unique TCR beta nucleotide sequences per donor were sequenced, and 15% to 20% of those sequences were non-productive.

Library prep was done by the immunoSEQ multiplex PCR assay. For the multiplex PCR, a mixture combining 60 forward primers for TCR Vbeta segments and 13 reverse primers for TCR Jbeta segments was used. A multiplex PCR assay on genomic DNA amplified the CDR3 region of rearranged TCR beta genes. On the Illumina HiSeq System, the amplified TCR beta libraries were sequenced as 87-base-pair reads. The authors' analysis ran thus. A later analysis counted some 74 million unique TCR beta chains across the approximately 700 repertoires, and roughly 10 million of these chains were shared by at least two donors. To remove PCR and sequencing errors, raw reads were error-corrected and collapsed into unique sequences using a nearest-neighbor algorithm that merged closely related sequences. To assign V, D and J gene segments, CDR3 sequences were aligned to IMGT reference sequences. For a sequence to be retained, a match of at least six nucleotides was required to both a V gene segment and a J gene segment. Rearrangements were called productive when the CDR3 lacked stop codons and stayed in frame with V and J; all others were non-productive. Following IMGT convention, CDR3 was defined as the stretch from the second conserved V-encoded cysteine up to the conserved J-encoded phenylalanine. The earlier analysis of about 530 of the donors excluded any sequence lacking an unambiguous match to a single V gene segment. In an earlier analysis of around 600 of the donors, V segments were called functional above 56.7% productive rearrangements and were called segregating when the between-donor standard deviation exceeded 5%. A statistical classification framework was built for diagnosing cytomegalovirus status from the catalog of TCR beta chain sequences. In a later analysis, TCR nucleotide sequences were compared against IMGT/GENE-DB human TR gene sequences so that V and J genes could be assigned. In a later analysis, CDR3 sequences and most-parsimonious VDJ recombination scenarios were assigned using the TCRdist pipeline. In a later analysis, each TCR beta chain was defined by its CDR3 amino acid sequence together with its V-gene family, and reads without a unique V-gene family were excluded. As a way to deal with suspected cross-contamination and a sequencing artifact, a later analysis dropped approximately 570 nucleotide sequences that were highly shared and had low generation probability. In a later analysis, a clonal expansion index for each public chain was calculated from normalized within-repertoire ranks of inferred template counts. In a later analysis, generation probabilities were computed with a VDJ recombination model fitted to out-of-frame rearrangements, and the resulting probabilities were checked against IGoR. A later analysis scored TCR-TCR, TCR-HLA and TCR-CMV co-occurrence with hypergeometric tests, applying a repertoire-size bias correction to TCR pairs. False discovery rates were estimated in a later analysis by permuting HLA or CMV assignments 20 times. In a later analysis, co-occurring TCRs were grouped using DBSCAN, and TCRdist sequence similarity was added for clustering within HLA-allele-positive subsets. Repertoires with fewer than 30,000 or more than 120,000 public chains, plus five repertoires with anomalous nucleotide sharing, were excluded from co-occurrence clustering. TCRdb took over this immuneACCESS table, retaining in-frame rearrangements with V and J assigned. Such tables are incomplete; in checked studies, under half of the missing clones stem from an unresolved V gene, and the remainder is unexplained. That table gives V, J and clone size, and the DNA gave D and trimming. For this sample the table gives 200,000 to 250,000 clones, of which roughly 80% were detected only once. The ten biggest clones cover around 1.5% of the sample.

The paper as a whole reports these results and caveats: Some IMGT-functional V segments, including TRBV6-2 and TRBV6-3, could not be told apart with the 87-base-pair reads, so those segments were excluded. Several of the top co-occurrence clusters appeared to be linked to parvovirus B19, influenza, CMV and Epstein-Barr virus, according to a later analysis. A total of roughly 160 TCR beta chains were listed by the study as associated with cytomegalovirus. Strong co-occurrence of HLA alleles, especially DR and DQ, made assigning TCR associations to individual alleles difficult. It was suggested by the authors that the approach could potentially be generalized to other disease states and immunological phenotypes. A later analysis found that TCR association rates varied across HLA loci, with DRB1 alleles showing the most associated TCRs and HLA-C alleles the fewest. In vitro tests confirmed that three of the cytomegalovirus-associated TCR beta chains recognize cytomegalovirus antigens. A further reported finding was that TCR beta sequences accurately predicted the HLA-A and HLA-B alleles for most subjects in the first cohort. Compared with equally common non-associated chains, HLA-associated TCR beta chains in a later analysis were more clonally expanded and had lower generation probabilities. Roughly uniform sequencing depth across donors was assumed in presence/absence analyses, although this assumption may not hold. A later analysis found that most CMV-associated TCR beta chains appeared HLA-restricted, with HLA associations seemingly driven largely by CMV exposure. Cytomegalovirus status was reported to be diagnosed by the classifier with high specificity and sensitivity in both the original and validation cohorts. Because some donors lacked HLA typing at each locus, the association tests relied only on the typed subset. While some public TCRs were present in many individuals, most TCR sequences turned up only very rarely across donors. In an earlier analysis of some 540 of the donors, most TCR beta V segments appeared in productive rearrangements about 87% or about 30% of the time, broadly matching IMGT annotations. An association between a missense DCLRE1C variant and V-gene and J-gene trimming of TCR beta chains was found in a later genetic analysis and replicated in an independent cohort. The sequencing pipeline was judged likely to have produced a cluster of highly shared sequence variants as a technical artifact. The only immune exposure information available for the cohort was CMV serostatus. Compared with the roughly 670-donor mean, donors in an Asian-associated ancestry cluster had fewer N-insertions in productive TCRs, according to a later genetic analysis. In this cohort, only TCR beta chains were sequenced, and detectable features were limited by the absence of alpha or paired-chain data. Correlated functional status among segregating V segments might reflect linkage disequilibrium, but an unknown experimental factor could not be ruled out. Specific HLA alleles were associated with about 17,000 TCR beta sequences at a false discovery rate of 0.05 in a later analysis. Because counts were too low, seventeen rarely observed V segments, including chromosome 9 orphons, were left out of the earlier analysis of about 620 of the donors.

CDR3 length: 15 amino acids, cysteine to phenylalanine. The sequence is cut down to CDR3 DNA, 45 bases in frame from base 1. For this chain, trimming is 4 bases at the V end and 2 bases at the J end, and the number of junction bases without a gene match is 4. Per the germline V gene, SGDLS is the CDR1 and YYNGEE is the CDR2. The cohort comprised fewer than 750 healthy bone marrow donors. At the time of sampling, all cohort members were nominally healthy, though unrecorded immune exposures were likely present. The donor was CMV seronegative and belonged to the group of 350 to 400 seronegative cohort members. Each donor provided a peripheral blood sample, and peripheral blood mononuclear cells were used for TCR beta sequencing. The Qiagen DNeasy Blood Extraction Kit was used to extract genomic DNA from the blood cell samples. Comment on this clone: The clone's antigen remains unknown. Nothing much larger sits one base from this clone, and base qualities are not available.

This sequence uses TRBV9 and TRBJ1-5, with 9 middle bases fitting TRBD1. This TCR came from a girl between 10 and 17 years old in good health and CMV-seronegative. The material sequenced was PBMCs. The nucleotide sequence is TGTGCCAGCAGCTCGACAGGGGGTCGCAATCAGCCCCAGCATTTT. The translation is CASSSTGGRNQPQHF.